The rows below give T cell receptor beta chains drawn from one sample of a study of T cells in Graves' hyperthyroidism and ophthalmopathy. TCRdb re-called the multiplex PCR reads with MiXCR, one entry per CDR3 protein. The sample consists of more than 300,000 distinct CDR3 sequences, 14% of them appearing once. Sample: blood. The receptors were sampled from a woman aged 60 to 75 with Graves' hyperthyroidism. The CDR3 runs from the conserved cysteine through the conserved F or W.

CASSYSGQGGGNTIYF	16	TRBV6-5	TRBJ1-3
CSARSGGPDEQYF	13	TRBV20-1	TRBJ2-7
CASSLVASGNEQFF	14	TRBV5-1	TRBJ2-1
CASSLRPRLQETQYF	15	TRBV4-1	TRBJ2-5
CASSWTSVNTDTQYF	15	TRBV2	TRBJ2-3
CAWIGQFFLDTEAFF	15	TRBV30	TRBJ1-1
CASSGETQNYEQYF	14	TRBV5-1	TRBJ2-7
CASSSERGLSYGYTF	15	TRBV7-2	TRBJ1-2
CATSDPRTSNTEAFF	15	TRBV24-1	TRBJ1-1
CASSQRLVASGSEQFF	16	TRBV7-6	TRBJ2-1
CASSRSMALNEKLFF	15	TRBV19	TRBJ1-4
CASKGLAQGLETQYF	15	TRBV19	TRBJ2-5
CASIKDRLNTEAFF	14	TRBV28	TRBJ1-1
CASSTFRDRGRTEAFF	16	TRBV5-1	TRBJ1-1
CANQRGDTGELFF	13	TRBV12-3/TRBV12-4	TRBJ2-2
CSAIPAGGAKNIQYF	15	TRBV20-1	TRBJ2-4
CASSERGTSGRNEQFF	16	TRBV25-1	TRBJ2-1
CASSLNRGFDEQFF	14	TRBV12-3/TRBV12-4	TRBJ2-1
CASSSPGLAVPDTQYF	16	TRBV11-2	TRBJ2-3
CASSYSRRLAGSTEAFF	17	TRBV6-2/TRBV6-3	TRBJ1-1
CASSEAETSGTGGLRDTQYF	20	TRBV2	TRBJ2-3
CASSHGGSLHF	11	TRBV3-1	TRBJ1-6
CASSYLGNQPQHF	13	TRBV6-2/TRBV6-3	TRBJ1-5
CASRIREETQYF	12	TRBV5-1	TRBJ2-5
CSDWTDYGYTF	11	TRBV29-1	TRBJ1-2
CSATKTGTNTEAFF	14	TRBV20-1	TRBJ1-1
CASGEGRARTGELFF	15	TRBV12-3/TRBV12-4	TRBJ2-2
CASSQGAGGQPQHF	14	TRBV3-1	TRBJ1-5
CASSQARGYEQYF	13	TRBV3-1	TRBJ2-7
CASSETGTGNEKLFF	15	TRBV18	TRBJ1-4
CASSLRLSSGSESYNEQFF	19	TRBV9	TRBJ2-1
CATSDTTRNEQFF	13	TRBV24-1	TRBJ2-1
CSATDSYNSPLHF	13	TRBV20-1	TRBJ1-6
CASSLSGSGSGKETQYF	17	TRBV27	TRBJ2-5
CSVKQGGDEQYF	12	TRBV29-1	TRBJ2-7
CASSAQDAVTGDTQYF	16	TRBV27	TRBJ2-3